This T cell receptor beta chain was sequenced during a study of CD8 T cells in ankylosing spondylitis. TCRdb ran MiXCR on the 5' RACE reads and lists one entry per CDR3 protein. The repertoire includes 130,000 or so distinct CDR3 sequences, 6% to 8.5% of them detected once, and 9% to 15% sits in the top ten. As for this clonotype: Its antigen is undetermined.

General observations from the study: Disease-linked clones, CD8+, were relatively rare in peripheral blood. From matched ankylosing spondylitis synovial fluid, disease-linked clones were reportedly recovered at significantly enriched levels.

This CDR3 contains 16 residues. This receptor was obtained from a male donor with ankylosing spondylitis or in good health (not recorded which). The chain carries TRBV21-1 and TRBJ2-7; TRBD2, as called in the table, went unchecked against the DNA. TRBV21-1 is shown as a pseudogene. Sequenced sample: blood, either unsorted or a sorted T cell fraction (not recorded which). CDR3 in DNA: TGTGCCAGCAGCCCCCGGACTAGCGGGAGACCGTACGAGCAGTACTTC. Its protein is CASSPRTSGRPYEQYF.